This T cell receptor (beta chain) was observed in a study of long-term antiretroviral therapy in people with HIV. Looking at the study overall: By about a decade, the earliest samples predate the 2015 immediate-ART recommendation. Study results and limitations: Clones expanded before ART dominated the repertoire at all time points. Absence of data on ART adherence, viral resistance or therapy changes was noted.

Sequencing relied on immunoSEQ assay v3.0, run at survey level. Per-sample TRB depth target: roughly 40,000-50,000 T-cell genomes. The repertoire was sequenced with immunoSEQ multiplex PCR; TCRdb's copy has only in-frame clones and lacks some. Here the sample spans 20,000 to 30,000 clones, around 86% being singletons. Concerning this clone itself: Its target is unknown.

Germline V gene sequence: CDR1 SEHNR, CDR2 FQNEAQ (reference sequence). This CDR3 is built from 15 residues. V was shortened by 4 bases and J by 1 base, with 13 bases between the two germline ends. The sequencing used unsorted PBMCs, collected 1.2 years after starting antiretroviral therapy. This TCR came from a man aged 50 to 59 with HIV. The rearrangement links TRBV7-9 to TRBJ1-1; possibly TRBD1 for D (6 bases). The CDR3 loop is CASSWGQGRNTEAFF. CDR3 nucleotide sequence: TGTGCCAGCAGCTGGGGGCAGGGACGGAACACTGAAGCTTTCTTT.